This paragraph reports one T cell receptor (beta chain). Its specificity is not known. Those CD8+ T cells considered naive were CD45RO-CCR7+CD27+CD95-. The CDR3 has 16 residues. Per germline, CDR1 SGDLS and CDR2 YYNGEE. The entry originates in a study of CXCR3-negative and CXCR3-positive naive CD8 T cells. General observations from the study: Sequencing showed both naive subsets with comparably high diversity, and memory CD8+ cells much lower. Naive subsets had comparable surface CD5, so TRB CDR3 properties gauged TCR strength. The TRBV-TRBJ usage of naive CXCR3-negative and CXCR3-positive cells was similar, but that of memory cells differed. For CXCR3-positive naive cells, TRB CDR3s were more hydrophobic than those of CXCR3-negative naive cells.

The libraries of TRB cDNA were prepared using 5' RACE with UMI labels. For each CDR3 protein, TCRdb gives one entry from its re-call of the 5' RACE reads, without DNA. The repertoire table contains some 150,000 distinct CDR3 sequences. The TCR was taken from a human donor in good health. Some clones in this sample may be carry-over from other donors' samples. The chain couples TRBV9 to TRBJ2-7. Input material: naive CXCR3+ CD8+ T cells from blood. As for subset: CD45RO-CCR7+CD27+CD95- naive CD8+ T cells expressing CXCR3 (TNR3+). The chain's CDR3 is CASSVDVSSRTYEQYF.